This T cell receptor (beta chain) stems from a study of blood T cell repertoires in COVID-19. Germline assignment: CDR1 PRHDT and CDR2 FYEKMQ (reference sequence). The CDR3 runs to 14 residues. V was pared by 0 bases and J by 3 bases, with 8 bases between. Assignments of participants to cohorts depended upon their own reported clinical history. Method: immunoSEQ multiplex PCR; TCRdb's copy keeps in-frame clones and lacks some. Found here are approximately 300,000 clones, 75% to 90% of them singletons; the top ten hold approximately 4.2%. This TCR derives from a woman younger than 45 who had recovered from COVID-19. The sample taken for sequencing was PBMCs or T cells enriched from blood (not recorded which). This rearrangement joins TRBV13 to TRBJ1-1, with D unresolved. CDR3 in amino acids: CASSLGLVYTEAFF. CDR3 DNA: TGTGCCAGCAGCTTAGGGCTAGTTTACACTGAAGCTTTCTTT.